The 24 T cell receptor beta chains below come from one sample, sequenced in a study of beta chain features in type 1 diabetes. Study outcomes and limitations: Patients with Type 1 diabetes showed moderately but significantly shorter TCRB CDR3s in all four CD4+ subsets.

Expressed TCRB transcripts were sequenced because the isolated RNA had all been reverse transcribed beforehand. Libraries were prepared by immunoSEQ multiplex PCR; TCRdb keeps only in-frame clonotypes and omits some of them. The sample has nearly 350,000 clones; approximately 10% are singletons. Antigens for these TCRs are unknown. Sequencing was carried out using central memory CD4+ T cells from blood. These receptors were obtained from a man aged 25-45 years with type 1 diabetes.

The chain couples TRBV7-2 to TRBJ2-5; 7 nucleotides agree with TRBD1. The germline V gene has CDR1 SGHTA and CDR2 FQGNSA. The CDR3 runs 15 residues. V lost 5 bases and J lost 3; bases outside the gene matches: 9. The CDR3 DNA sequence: TGTGCCAGCAGCCCAGGGTCCGGGACAGAAGAGACCCAGTACTTC. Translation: CASSPGSGTEETQYF.

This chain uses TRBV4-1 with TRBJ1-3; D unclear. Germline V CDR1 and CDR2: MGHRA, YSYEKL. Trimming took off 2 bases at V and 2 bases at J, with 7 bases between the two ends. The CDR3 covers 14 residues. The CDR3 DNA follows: TGCGCCAGCAGCCAACACGGAACTGGAAACACCATATATTTT. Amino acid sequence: CASSQHGTGNTIYF.

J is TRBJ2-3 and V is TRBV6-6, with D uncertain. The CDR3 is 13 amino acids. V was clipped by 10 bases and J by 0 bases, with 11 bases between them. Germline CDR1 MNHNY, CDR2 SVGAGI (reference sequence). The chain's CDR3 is CATAVGSTDTQYF. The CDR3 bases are TGTGCCACCGCCGTAGGAAGCACAGATACGCAGTATTTT.

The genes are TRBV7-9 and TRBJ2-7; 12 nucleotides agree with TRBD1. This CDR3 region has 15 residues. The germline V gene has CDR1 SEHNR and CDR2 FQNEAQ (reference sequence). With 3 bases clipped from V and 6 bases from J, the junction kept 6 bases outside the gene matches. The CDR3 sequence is CASSFPGTGGSEQYF. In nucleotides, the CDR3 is TGTGCCAGCAGCTTTCCCGGGACAGGGGGCAGCGAGCAGTACTTC.

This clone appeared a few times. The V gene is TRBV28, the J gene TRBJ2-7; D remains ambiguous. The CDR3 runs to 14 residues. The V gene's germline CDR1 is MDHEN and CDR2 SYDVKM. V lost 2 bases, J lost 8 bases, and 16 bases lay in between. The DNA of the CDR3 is TGTGCCAGCAGTTTAACCAGGACGGCTACTCAGCAGTACTTC. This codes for CASSLTRTATQQYF.

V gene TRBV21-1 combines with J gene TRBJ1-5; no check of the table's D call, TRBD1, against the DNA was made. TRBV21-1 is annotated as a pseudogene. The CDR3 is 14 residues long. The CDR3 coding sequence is TGTGCCAGCAGCAAAGACAGCTCCAATCAGCCCCAGCATTTT. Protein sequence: CASSKDSSNQPQHF.

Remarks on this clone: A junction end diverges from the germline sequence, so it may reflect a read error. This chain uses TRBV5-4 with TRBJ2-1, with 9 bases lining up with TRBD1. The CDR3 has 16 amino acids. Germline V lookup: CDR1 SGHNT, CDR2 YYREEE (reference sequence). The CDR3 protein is CASSHNTGGLRNEQFF. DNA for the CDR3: TGCGCCAGCAGCCACAACACAGGGGGCCTGAGGAATGAGCAGTTCTTC.

As DNA, the CDR3 is TGCAGCTCGTCACAAGGGGGAGCCTACAATGAGCAGTTCTTC. This codes for CSSSQGGAYNEQFF. The V and J genes are TRBV29-1 and TRBJ2-1, with D possibly being TRBD1 (6 bases). Germline V CDR1 and CDR2: SQVTM, ANQGSEA. CDR3 size: 14 residues. V shed 8 bases and J shed 2 bases, with 16 bases lying between them.

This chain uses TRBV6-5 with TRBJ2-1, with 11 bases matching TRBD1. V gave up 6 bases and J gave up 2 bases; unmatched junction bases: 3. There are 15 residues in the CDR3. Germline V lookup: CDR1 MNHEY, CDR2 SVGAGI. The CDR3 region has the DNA TGTGCCAGCAGGGACAGGGGGCGCCCCTACAATGAGCAGTTCTTC. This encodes CASRDRGRPYNEQFF.

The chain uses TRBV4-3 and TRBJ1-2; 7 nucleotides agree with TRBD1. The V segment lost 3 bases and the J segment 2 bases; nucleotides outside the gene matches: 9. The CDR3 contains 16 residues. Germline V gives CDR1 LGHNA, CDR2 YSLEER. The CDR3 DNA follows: TGCGCCAGCAGCCACAACTCCGGGACAGCAAACTATGGCTACACCTTC. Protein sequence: CASSHNSGTANYGYTF.

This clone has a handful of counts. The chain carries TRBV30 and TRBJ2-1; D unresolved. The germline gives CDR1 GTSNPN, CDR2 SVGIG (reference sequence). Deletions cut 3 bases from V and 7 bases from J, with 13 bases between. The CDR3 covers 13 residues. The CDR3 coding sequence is TGTGCCTGGAGAAGACTTCTAGGGAATGAGCAGTTCTTC. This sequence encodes CAWRRLLGNEQFF.

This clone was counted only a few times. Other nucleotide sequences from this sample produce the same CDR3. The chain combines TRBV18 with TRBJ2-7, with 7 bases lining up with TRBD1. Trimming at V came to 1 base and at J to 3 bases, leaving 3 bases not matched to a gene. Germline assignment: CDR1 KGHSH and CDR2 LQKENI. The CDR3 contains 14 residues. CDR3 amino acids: CASSPRQGVYEQYF. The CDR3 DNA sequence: TGTGCCAGCTCACCACGACAGGGAGTCTACGAGCAGTACTTC.

CDR3 region: CASSLFDNVLTF. CDR3 bases: TGTGCCAGCAGCTTATTCGACAACGTCCTGACTTTC. The chain uses TRBV7-9 and TRBJ2-6; no definite D call. CDR1 and CDR2 (germline): SEHNR, FQNEAQ (reference sequence). The CDR3 has 12 residues. V was shortened by 2 bases and J by 9 bases, with 5 bases between the two germline ends.

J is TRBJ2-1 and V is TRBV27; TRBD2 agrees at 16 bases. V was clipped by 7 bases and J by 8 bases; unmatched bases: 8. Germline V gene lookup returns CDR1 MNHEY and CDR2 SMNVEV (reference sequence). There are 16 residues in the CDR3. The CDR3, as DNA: TGTGCCAGCACCCCCGGGACTAGCGGGGGGGCCTATGAGCAGTTCTTC. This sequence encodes CASTPGTSGGAYEQFF.

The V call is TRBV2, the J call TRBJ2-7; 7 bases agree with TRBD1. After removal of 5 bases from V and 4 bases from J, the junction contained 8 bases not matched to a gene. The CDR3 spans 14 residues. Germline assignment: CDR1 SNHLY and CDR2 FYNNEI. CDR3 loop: CASSPGQKVYEQYF. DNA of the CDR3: TGTGCCAGCAGTCCGGGACAGAAAGTTTACGAGCAGTACTTC.

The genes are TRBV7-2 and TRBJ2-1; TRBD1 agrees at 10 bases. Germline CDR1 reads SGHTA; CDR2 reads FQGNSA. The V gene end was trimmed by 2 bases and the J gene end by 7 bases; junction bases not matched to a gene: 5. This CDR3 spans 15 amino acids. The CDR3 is CASSLTGQGWNEQFF. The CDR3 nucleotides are TGTGCCAGCAGCTTAACGGGACAGGGGTGGAATGAGCAGTTCTTC.

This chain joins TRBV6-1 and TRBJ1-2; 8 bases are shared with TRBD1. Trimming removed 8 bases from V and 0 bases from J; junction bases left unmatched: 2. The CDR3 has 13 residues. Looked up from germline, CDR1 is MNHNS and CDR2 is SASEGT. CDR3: CASRTGTNYGYTF. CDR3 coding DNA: TGTGCCAGCCGGACAGGGACTAACTATGGCTACACCTTC.

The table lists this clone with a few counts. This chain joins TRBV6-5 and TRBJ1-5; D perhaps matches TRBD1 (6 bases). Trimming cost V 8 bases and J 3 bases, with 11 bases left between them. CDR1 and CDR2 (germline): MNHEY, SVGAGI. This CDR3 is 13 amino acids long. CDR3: CASSGAFNQPQHF. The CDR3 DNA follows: TGTGCCAGCTCGGGGGCTTTCAATCAGCCCCAGCATTTT.

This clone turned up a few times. The CDR3 loop is CASSPTSGGIYEQYF. The CDR3 DNA is TGTGCCAGCAGCCCCACTAGCGGGGGGATCTACGAGCAGTACTTC. The chain couples TRBV7-2 to TRBJ2-7, with 12 bases matching TRBD2. This CDR3 has 15 amino acids. With 5 bases clipped from V and 3 bases from J, the junction kept 5 bases outside the gene matches. Germline CDR1 reads SGHTA; CDR2 reads FQGNSA.

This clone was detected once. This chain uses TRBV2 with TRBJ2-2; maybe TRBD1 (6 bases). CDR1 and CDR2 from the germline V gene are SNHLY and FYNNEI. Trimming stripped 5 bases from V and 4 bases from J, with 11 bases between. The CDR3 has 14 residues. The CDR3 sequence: CASSRDRFTGELFF. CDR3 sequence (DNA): TGTGCCAGCAGTAGAGACAGGTTCACCGGGGAGCTGTTTTTT.

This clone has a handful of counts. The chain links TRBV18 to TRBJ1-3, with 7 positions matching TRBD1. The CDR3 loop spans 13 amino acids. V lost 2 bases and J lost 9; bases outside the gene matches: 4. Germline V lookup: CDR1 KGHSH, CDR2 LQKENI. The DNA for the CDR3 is TGTGCCAGCTCACCAGGGACAGAGATCACCATATATTTT. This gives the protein CASSPGTEITIYF.

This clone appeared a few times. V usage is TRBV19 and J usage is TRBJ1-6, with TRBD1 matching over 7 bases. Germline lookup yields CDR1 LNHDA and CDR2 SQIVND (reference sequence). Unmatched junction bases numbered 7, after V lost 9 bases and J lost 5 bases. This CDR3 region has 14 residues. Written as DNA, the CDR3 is TGTGCCAGCCAGACAGGGTTGGATAATTCACCCCTCCACTTT. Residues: CASQTGLDNSPLHF.

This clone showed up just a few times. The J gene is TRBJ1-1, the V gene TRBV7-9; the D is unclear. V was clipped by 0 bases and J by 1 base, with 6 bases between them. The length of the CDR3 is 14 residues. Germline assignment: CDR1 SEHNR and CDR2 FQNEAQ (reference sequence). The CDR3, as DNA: TGTGCCAGCAGCTTAGCGGTCCAGAACACTGAAGCTTTCTTT. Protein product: CASSLAVQNTEAFF.

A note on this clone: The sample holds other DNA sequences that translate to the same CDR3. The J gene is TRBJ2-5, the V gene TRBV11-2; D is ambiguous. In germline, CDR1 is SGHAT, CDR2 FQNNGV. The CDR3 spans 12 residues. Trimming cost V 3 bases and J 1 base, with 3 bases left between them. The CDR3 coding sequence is TGTGCCAGCAGCTTGACCCAAGAGACCCAGTACTTC. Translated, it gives CASSLTQETQYF.